The rows below give T cell receptor beta chains drawn from one sample of a study of blood T cells in healthy people across ages. TCRdb reanalysed the 5' RACE reads using MiXCR and keeps one entry per CDR3 protein. The sample shows under 950,000 distinct CDR3 sequences, about 20% of them seen only once. Material: blood. The receptors stem from an older man in good health. CDR3s include the opening cysteine and the closing phenylalanine or tryptophan. D genes are given only for firm matches. Some rows have no size entry. The others give once, few or many, or a class for an expanded clone.

clone_size	v_call	d_call	j_call	cdr3_nt	cdr3_aa
-	TRBV28	-	TRBJ1-1	TGTGCCAGCAGTTTGAGGGTCTTAACTGAAGCTTTCTTT	CASSLRVLTEAFF
-	TRBV28	-	TRBJ2-7	TGTGCCAGCACCAATCCCCGGGGTCCCTACGAGCAGTACTTC	CASTNPRGPYEQYF
-	TRBV20-1	-	TRBJ1-2	TGCAGTGCTAGAGATAATTCCCCCCAGCCCGCCTTC	CSARDNSPQPAF
few	TRBV10-3	-	TRBJ1-6	TGTGCCATCAGTGTTTCGGCAGGAGCAAATGCTAATTCACCCCTCCACTTT	CAISVSAGANANSPLHF
few	TRBV9	-	TRBJ2-3	TGTGCCAGCAGCCCCGGCAGGACAATAAGCACAGATACGCAGTATTTT	CASSPGRTISTDTQYF
-	TRBV7-2	-	TRBJ2-1	TGTGCCAGCAGCACAACTAGCCGCAATGAGCAGTTCTTC	CASSTTSRNEQFF
few	TRBV21-1	-	TRBJ2-1	TGTGCCAGCAGCCCAAAGATCGTAATCCTTATTCTAGCGGGGGGGCTAGGGGGGAATGAGCAGTTCTTC	CASSPKIVILILAGGLGGNEQFF
-	TRBV5-6	TRBD1	TRBJ2-2	TGTGCCAGCAGCTTGGGCGGGACAGGGATGACCGGGGAGCTGTTTTTT	CASSLGGTGMTGELFF
few	TRBV19	-	TRBJ1-4	TGTGCCAGTAGTTCAAACAATATCGGGGACCTTTACTATAGAAAACTGTTTTTT	CASSSNNIGDLYYRKLFF
-	TRBV29-1	TRBD2	TRBJ2-1	TGCAGCGTTGCTGGTCTAGCGGGAGGGCCGGGAGATGAGCAGTTCTTC	CSVAGLAGGPGDEQFF
-	TRBV29-1	-	TRBJ2-1	TGCAGCGTTGAAGTGGCAGGGAGTCCCAATGAGCAGTTCTTC	CSVEVAGSPNEQFF
-	TRBV5-1	-	TRBJ2-2	TGCGCCAGCAGCTTGAAGGACAGCCAAAAATTCACCGGGGAGCTGTTTTTT	CASSLKDSQKFTGELFF
few	TRBV27	TRBD1	TRBJ2-5	TGTGCCAGCAGTTGGGGACAGGGGAGTGGAGAGACCCAGTACTTC	CASSWGQGSGETQYF
few	TRBV7-9	TRBD2	TRBJ2-5	TGTGCCAGCAGCGGTAGACTAGCGACAGAGTCATGGGAGACCCAGTACTTC	CASSGRLATESWETQYF
few	TRBV6-6	-	TRBJ2-7	TGTGCCAGCAGCCGTGGACGGTTCTACGAGCAGTACTTC	CASSRGRFYEQYF
-	TRBV3-1	TRBD2	TRBJ2-1	TGTGCCAGCAGCGCACGACTAGCGGGAATCAATGAGCAGTTCTTC	CASSARLAGINEQFF
few	TRBV7-9	TRBD1	TRBJ1-2	TGTGCCAGCAGCGCCCGGGACAGGGGGCTTAACTATGGCTACACCTTC	CASSARDRGLNYGYTF
-	TRBV4-1	-	TRBJ1-1	TGCGCCAGCAGCCAAGATCTGGGAATCAACACTGAAGCTTTCTTT	CASSQDLGINTEAFF
few	TRBV30	-	TRBJ2-3	TGTGCCTGGAGTGGGAGGTATACGCAGTATTTT	CAWSGRYTQYF
-	TRBV18	-	TRBJ1-3	TGTGCCAGCTCACTCGGACAAAACTCTGGAAACACCATATATTTT	CASSLGQNSGNTIYF
few	TRBV6-5	-	TRBJ2-5	TGTGCCAGCAGTTACGCTAGGGTCCAAGAGACCCAGTACTTC	CASSYARVQETQYF
-	TRBV12-3/TRBV12-4	TRBD2	TRBJ2-1	TGTGCCAGCAGTCTAGCGGGAGCCCTGTTCTTC	CASSLAGALFF
few	TRBV12-3/TRBV12-4	-	TRBJ1-5	TGTGCCAGCAGTAGACAGCGAAATCAGCCCCAGCATTTT	CASSRQRNQPQHF
few	TRBV6-5	TRBD1	TRBJ2-1	TGTGCCAGCCAGGGGGCCAATGAGCAGTTCTTC	CASQGANEQFF
-	TRBV6-5	-	TRBJ2-1	TGTGCCAGCAGTTACGCAAACATTAGACGTCATGAGCAGTTCTTC	CASSYANIRRHEQFF
few	TRBV5-5	-	TRBJ2-7	TGTGCCAGCAGCCTCCTCCCTAAAGAGAGGGGCGAGCAGTACTTC	CASSLLPKERGEQYF
-	TRBV12-3/TRBV12-4	-	TRBJ1-1	TGTGCCAGCGCACAGCGAACGTACACTGAAGCTTTCTTT	CASAQRTYTEAFF
few	TRBV20-1	-	TRBJ2-1	TGCAGTGCTAGCTGGCATGAGCAGTTCTTC	CSASWHEQFF